A selection of T cell receptor beta chains follows, all from one sample in a study of T cell responses to AZD1222 COVID-19 vaccine. Here immunoSEQ multiplex PCR was the method, and the copy in TCRdb shows in-frame clones only, minus some. The data show approximately 60,000 clones, with about 74% seen just once and over 11% held by the top ten. Sequencing used peripheral blood, obtained on day 0 of AZD1222 vaccination. The receptors stem from an adult in good health. The CDR3 runs from the conserved cysteine through the conserved F or W. A D gene is named only where the DNA matches it firmly. Part of the rows lack a size; the others show once, few, many or a class for expanded clones.

clone size	D gene	V gene	J gene	CDR3 protein	CDR3 DNA
NA	TRBD1	TRBV6-1	TRBJ2-1	CASSSFPGQGGEQFF	TGTGCCAGCAGTTCCTTTCCGGGACAGGGGGGTGAGCAGTTCTTC
NA	TRBD1	TRBV28	TRBJ1-5	CASSWTGGGVQPQHF	TGTGCCAGCAGCTGGACAGGGGGGGGAGTTCAGCCCCAGCATTTT
NA	TRBD1	TRBV4-1	TRBJ1-1	CASSFRQGATEAFF	TGCGCCAGCAGCTTTAGGCAGGGGGCGACTGAAGCTTTCTTT
NA	NA	TRBV4-3	TRBJ2-7	CASSQGWGGLSYEQYF	TGCGCCAGCAGCCAAGGATGGGGGGGCCTCTCCTACGAGCAGTACTTC
NA	NA	TRBV6-5	TRBJ2-7	CASSYELGYEQYF	TGTGCCAGCAGTTACGAACTGGGTTACGAGCAGTACTTC
NA	NA	TRBV3-1/TRBV3-2	TRBJ1-1	CASSQDLTTEAFF	TGTGCCAGCAGCCAAGATCTCACAACTGAAGCTTTCTTT
NA	NA	TRBV7-7	TRBJ1-5	CASSSQNQPQHF	TGTGCCAGCAGCTCTCAAAATCAGCCCCAGCATTTT
few	TRBD1	TRBV5-1	TRBJ1-2	CASSQGAPNYGYTF	TGCGCCAGCAGCCAGGGGGCGCCGAACTATGGCTACACCTTC
NA	TRBD1	TRBV19	TRBJ1-6	CASGSGGYNSPLHF	TGTGCCAGTGGATCAGGGGGTTATAATTCACCCCTCCACTTT
NA	NA	TRBV28	TRBJ1-1	CASGPGTGNTEAFF	TGTGCCAGCGGTCCCGGGACGGGGAACACTGAAGCTTTCTTT
NA	TRBD1	TRBV11-2	TRBJ2-4	CASSLGRQGARRMHIQYF	TGTGCCAGCAGCTTAGGAAGACAGGGGGCCAGGAGAATGCACATTCAGTACTTC
NA	NA	TRBV11-2	TRBJ2-4	CASSLARTEDIQYF	TGTGCCAGCAGCTTAGCCCGGACGGAAGACATTCAGTACTTC
NA	NA	TRBV10-1	TRBJ1-2	CARYLCWREYYGYTF	NA
NA	TRBD1	TRBV9	TRBJ2-2	CASSVGWTGIKGTGELFF	TGTGCCAGCAGCGTCGGATGGACAGGGATTAAAGGCACCGGGGAGCTGTTTTTT
NA	NA	TRBV19	TRBJ1-2	CASTYPGVGQGKDGYTF	TGTGCCAGTACCTATCCGGGAGTGGGGCAGGGAAAAGATGGCTACACCTTC
NA	NA	TRBV5-1	TRBJ1-2	CASSTPVTNYGYTF	TGCGCCAGCAGTACACCTGTAACTAACTATGGCTACACCTTC
NA	NA	TRBV2	TRBJ2-1	CATDVTLGATEQFF	TGTGCCACTGATGTAACGTTGGGGGCCACTGAGCAGTTCTTC
NA	TRBD1	TRBV6-5	TRBJ2-7	CASSYLRQGSYEQYF	TGTGCCAGCAGTTACCTCCGACAGGGGTCCTACGAGCAGTACTTC
once	NA	TRBV3-1/TRBV3-2	TRBJ2-2	CASSTQGGTTGELFF	TGTGCCAGCAGCACCCAGGGTGGAACAACCGGGGAGCTGTTTTTT
NA	NA	TRBV29-1	TRBJ1-1	CSVAPGHLAAFF	TGCAGCGTTGCTCCGGGACATCTCGCAGCTTTCTTT
NA	NA	TRBV5-1	TRBJ2-5	CASSLGSLQETQYF	TGCGCCAGCAGCTTAGGGTCTCTACAAGAGACCCAGTACTTC
NA	NA	TRBV5-1	TRBJ2-3	CASSLSPGSITDTQYF	TGCGCCAGCAGCTTGAGTCCTGGCAGTATCACAGATACGCAGTATTTT
few	TRBD1	TRBV24-1	TRBJ1-5	CATSDSGGSNQPQHF	TGTGCCACCAGTGATTCAGGGGGTAGCAATCAGCCCCAGCATTTT
few	TRBD1	TRBV6-2/TRBV6-3	TRBJ2-7	CASSYSLDRGDYEQYF	TGTGCCAGCAGTTACTCCCTGGACAGGGGAGACTACGAGCAGTACTTC
NA	NA	TRBV10-3	TRBJ1-5	CAISLTINQPQHF	TGTGCCATCAGTTTAACGATCAATCAGCCCCAGCATTTT
few	TRBD1	TRBV7-2	TRBJ1-5	CASSLAQGARQPQHF	TGTGCCAGCAGCTTAGCTCAGGGGGCGCGGCAGCCCCAGCATTTT
NA	NA	TRBV4-3	TRBJ1-4	CASSQEFNRLATNEKLFF	TGCGCCAGCAGCCAAGAATTTAACAGACTAGCAACTAATGAAAAACTGTTTTTT
NA	NA	TRBV6-5	TRBJ2-5	CASGRLVTSVETQYF	TGTGCCAGCGGGCGACTAGTGACGAGCGTGGAGACCCAGTACTTC
few	NA	TRBV11-3	TRBJ2-7	CASSLGAAYEQYF	TGTGCCAGCAGCTTAGGGGCAGCTTACGAGCAGTACTTC
NA	NA	TRBV18	TRBJ2-7	CASSPIGVTYEQYF	TGTGCCAGCTCACCAATCGGGGTGACTTACGAGCAGTACTTC
NA	NA	TRBV10-3	TRBJ1-2	CASYVGPPGGYTF	TGTGCCTCGTATGTAGGGCCTCCGGGGGGCTACACCTTC
NA	NA	TRBV27	TRBJ1-1	CASSSLGGAPNTEAFF	TGTGCCAGCAGTTCCCTCGGGGGGGCACCGAACACTGAAGCTTTCTTT
NA	NA	TRBV5-6	TRBJ1-3	CASSPPGGASSSGNTIYF	TGTGCCAGCAGCCCTCCTGGAGGAGCCTCCTCCTCTGGAAACACCATATATTTT
NA	TRBD2	TRBV7-2	TRBJ2-3	CASSFFSGGLTDTQYF	TGTGCCAGCAGCTTCTTTAGCGGGGGTCTCACAGATACGCAGTATTTT
NA	TRBD1	TRBV19	TRBJ1-2	CASSIAGGSINGYTF	TGTGCCAGTAGTATCGCAGGGGGTAGTATTAACGGCTACACCTTC
NA	NA	TRBV23-1	TRBJ1-1	CASSHYEGGNTEAFF	TGCGCCAGCAGTCACTACGAAGGGGGTAACACTGAAGCTTTCTTT
NA	TRBD1	TRBV7-2	TRBJ2-1	CASGQGLNEQFF	TGTGCCAGCGGACAGGGGTTAAATGAGCAGTTCTTC
NA	NA	TRBV6-5	TRBJ2-5	CASSPRYGETQYF	TGTGCCAGCAGCCCCAGGTACGGGGAGACCCAGTACTTC
NA	NA	TRBV3-1/TRBV3-2	TRBJ1-2	CASGPRGVYGYTF	TGTGCCAGCGGTCCCCGGGGGGTCTATGGCTACACCTTC
NA	TRBD1	TRBV4-1	TRBJ1-1	CASSQERGLGTEAFF	TGCGCCAGCAGCCAAGAAAGGGGGCTGGGCACTGAAGCTTTCTTT
NA	TRBD1	TRBV10-3	TRBJ1-6	CAISEADRGSSPLHF	TGTGCCATCAGTGAGGCGGACAGGGGAAGTTCACCCCTCCACTTT
NA	TRBD1	TRBV11-2	TRBJ2-6	CASSPDRAYGGANVLTF	TGTGCCAGCAGCCCAGACAGGGCCTATGGAGGGGCCAACGTCCTGACTTTC
NA	NA	TRBV11-2	TRBJ1-6	CASRPPAGYNSPLHF	TGTGCCAGCAGACCCCCCGCAGGCTATAATTCACCCCTCCACTTT
NA	NA	TRBV2	TRBJ2-7	CASSEAGGSYEQYF	TGTGCCAGCAGTGAAGCGGGGGGTTCCTACGAGCAGTACTTC
NA	NA	TRBV3-1/TRBV3-2	TRBJ1-3	CASSQGLAAGNTIYF	TGTGCCAGCAGCCAGGGTTTAGCGGCTGGAAACACCATATATTTT
NA	NA	TRBV4-1	TRBJ2-2	CASSRAVGAANTGELFF	TGCGCCAGCAGCCGCGCCGTCGGGGCGGCGAACACCGGGGAGCTGTTTTTT
NA	NA	TRBV9	TRBJ2-7	CASSVVGVPLYEQYF	TGTGCCAGCAGCGTAGTAGGGGTACCTCTCTACGAGCAGTACTTC
NA	NA	TRBV6-6	TRBJ2-7	CASSYSAARQRGEQYF	TGTGCCAGCAGTTACTCGGCGGCCCGCCAAAGGGGAGAGCAGTACTTC
few	NA	TRBV14	TRBJ1-6	CASSQVQDSPLHF	TGTGCCAGCAGCCAAGTCCAAGATTCACCCCTCCACTTT
NA	NA	TRBV9	TRBJ1-1	CATSEDSNTEAFF	TGTGCCACCAGCGAGGACAGTAACACTGAAGCTTTCTTT
NA	NA	TRBV6-6	TRBJ1-1	CASSYPSSTEAFF	TGTGCCAGCAGTTACCCCAGCAGCACTGAAGCTTTCTTT